Each of the 10 T cell receptor beta chains below was sequenced from the same sample in a study of blood T cell repertoires in COVID-19. The method was immunoSEQ multiplex PCR; TCRdb's version includes in-frame clones alone and lacks a portion of them. The table includes about 200,000 clones, about 80% detected once. Sample: PBMCs or T cells enriched from blood (not recorded which). The receptors originated from a woman aged 60-75 years with acute COVID-19.

As concerns this clone: Other DNA sequences in the same sample also yield this CDR3. The V and J genes are TRBV19 and TRBJ1-2; 7 bases line up with TRBD1. CDR3 length equals 14 residues. In germline, CDR1 is LNHDA, CDR2 SQIVND (reference sequence). J was trimmed by 2 bases and V by 7 bases; bases with no gene match: 7. The CDR3 is CASTGRGQNYGYTF. CDR3 coding DNA: TGTGCCAGTACTGGTAGGGGACAGAACTATGGCTACACCTTC. Based on the CDR3 plus reference TRBV19 and TRBJ1-2, the full variable domain is DGGITQSPKYLFRKEGQNVTLSCEQNLNHDAMYWYRQDPGQGLRLIYYSQIVNDFQKGDIAEGYSVSREKKESFPLTVTSAQKNPTAFYLCASTGRGQNYGYTFGSGTRLTVV.

The rearrangement links TRBV6-2 or TRBV6-3 to TRBJ2-2; D is ambiguous. The CDR3 extends over 18 amino acids. Per germline, CDR1 MNHEY and CDR2 SVGEGT. V gave up 2 bases and J gave up 2 bases, with 18 bases separating them. The CDR3 protein is CASSYLGNSVGNTGELFF. Here the CDR3 DNA reads TGTGCCAGCAGTTACCTAGGCAACTCGGTGGGTAACACCGGGGAGCTGTTTTTT.

The gene calls are TRBV3-1 (or the pseudogene TRBV3-2) and TRBJ1-6, with D uncertain. The V gene's germline CDR1 is LGHDT and CDR2 YNNKEL (reference sequence). V shed 2 bases and J shed 4 bases, with 9 bases lying between them. The CDR3 loop spans 15 amino acids. The CDR3 here is CASSQSQSYNSPLHF. The CDR3 nucleotides are TGTGCCAGCAGCCAAAGTCAGTCGTATAATTCACCCCTCCACTTT.

This sequence joins TRBV24-1 and TRBJ2-7; 9 bases are a match to TRBD1. CDR3 size: 15 residues. Germline CDR1 is KGHDR and CDR2 is SFDVKD. J lost 3 bases, V lost 4 bases, and 6 bases had no gene match. CDR3 in amino acids: CATSDAGTGSYEQYF. CDR3 nucleotide sequence: TGTGCCACCAGTGACGCCGGGACAGGGAGCTACGAGCAGTACTTC.

The chain couples TRBV21-1 to TRBJ2-2; the table gives TRBD1 as D, unverified against the DNA. TRBV21-1 is designated a pseudogene. There are 14 residues in the CDR3. The CDR3 sequence is CASSIRQDTSRPFF. The CDR3 bases are TGTGCCAGCAGCATAAGGCAGGATACCTCAAGGCCGTTTTTT.

The chain joins TRBV5-1 to TRBJ2-6, with D maybe TRBD1 (6 bases). V lost 8 bases and J 0 bases, leaving 12 bases between the germline ends. The CDR3 totals 15 residues. Germline loops: CDR1 SGHRS, CDR2 YFSETQ. CDR3 sequence: CASTDSSSGANVLTF. Here the CDR3 DNA reads TGCGCCAGTACGGACAGTAGCTCTGGGGCCAACGTCCTGACTTTC.

This chain uses TRBV30 with TRBJ1-6; 7 positions match TRBD1. This CDR3 region has 15 residues. Looked up from germline, CDR1 is GTSNPN and CDR2 is SVGIG (reference sequence). V was clipped by 4 bases and J by 11 bases; unmatched bases: 14. The CDR3 loop is CAWINRGTPYAPLHF. The CDR3 nucleotides are TGTGCCTGGATAAACAGGGGTACGCCATATGCACCCCTCCACTTT.

The V call is TRBV14, the J call TRBJ1-4; D is uncertain. Germline V gene sequence: CDR1 SGHDN, CDR2 FVKESK. This CDR3 region has 12 residues. V gave up 5 bases and J gave up 7 bases, with 8 bases separating them. CDR3 sequence reads: CASSFRGEKLFF. DNA of the CDR3: TGTGCCAGCAGCTTCCGCGGTGAAAAACTGTTTTTT.

The chain is built from TRBV9 and TRBJ2-7, with TRBD2 as a possible D gene (7 bases). The V end was cut by 3 bases, the J end by 4 bases, with 14 bases between. This CDR3 has 14 residues. Germline assignment: CDR1 SGDLS and CDR2 YYNGEE. The CDR3 coding sequence is TGTGCCAGCAGCGCGGGAGGTGGGACATACGAGCAGTACTTC. Translating gives CASSAGGGTYEQYF.

The V gene is TRBV7-2, the J gene TRBJ2-7, with 9 bases fitting TRBD1. In germline, CDR1 is SGHTA, CDR2 FQGNSA. This CDR3 has 17 amino acids. The V segment lost 1 base and the J segment 3 bases; nucleotides outside the gene matches: 10. CDR3 DNA: TGTGCCAGCAGCTTAGGACCTCCGGGACAGGGTCTCTACGAGCAGTACTTC. This gives the protein CASSLGPPGQGLYEQYF.